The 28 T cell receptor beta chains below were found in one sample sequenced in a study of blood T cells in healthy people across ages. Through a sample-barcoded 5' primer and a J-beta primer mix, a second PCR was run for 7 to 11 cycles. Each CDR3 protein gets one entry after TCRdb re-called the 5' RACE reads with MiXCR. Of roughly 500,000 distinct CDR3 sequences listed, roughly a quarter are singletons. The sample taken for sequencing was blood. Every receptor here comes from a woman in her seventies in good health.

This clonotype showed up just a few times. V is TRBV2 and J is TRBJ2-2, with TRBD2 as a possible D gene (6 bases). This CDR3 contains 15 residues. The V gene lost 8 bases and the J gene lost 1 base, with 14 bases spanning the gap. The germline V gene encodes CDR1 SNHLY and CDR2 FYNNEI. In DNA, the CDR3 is TGTGCCAGCCGGGAATCGGGGGTGAACACCGGGGAGCTGTTTTTT. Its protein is CASRESGVNTGELFF.

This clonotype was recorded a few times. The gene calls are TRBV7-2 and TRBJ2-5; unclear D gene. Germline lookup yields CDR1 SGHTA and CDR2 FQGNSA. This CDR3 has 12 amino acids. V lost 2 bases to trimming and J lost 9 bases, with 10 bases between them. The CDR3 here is CASSLQLAAQYF. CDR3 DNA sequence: TGTGCCAGCAGCTTACAACTGGCGGCCCAGTACTTC.

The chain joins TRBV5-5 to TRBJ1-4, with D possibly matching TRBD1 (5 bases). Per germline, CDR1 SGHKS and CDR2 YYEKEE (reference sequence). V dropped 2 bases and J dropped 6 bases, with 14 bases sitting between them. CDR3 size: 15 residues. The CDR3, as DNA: TGTGCCAGCAGCTTCCCCGGGGCAGCCTATGAAAAACTGTTTTTT. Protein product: CASSFPGAAYEKLFF.

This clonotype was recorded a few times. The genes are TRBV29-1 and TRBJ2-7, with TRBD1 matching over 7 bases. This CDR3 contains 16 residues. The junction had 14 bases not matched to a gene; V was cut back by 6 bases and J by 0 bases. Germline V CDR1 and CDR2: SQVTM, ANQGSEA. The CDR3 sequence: CSVRDSFYGSSYEQYF. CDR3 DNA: TGCAGCGTCCGGGACAGTTTTTACGGAAGCTCCTACGAGCAGTACTTC.

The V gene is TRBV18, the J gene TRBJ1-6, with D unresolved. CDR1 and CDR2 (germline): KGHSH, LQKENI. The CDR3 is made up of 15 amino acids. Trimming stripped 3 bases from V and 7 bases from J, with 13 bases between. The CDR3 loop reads CASSPMRLGNSPLHF. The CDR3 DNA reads TGTGCCAGCTCACCGATGAGGCTGGGAAATTCACCCCTCCACTTT.

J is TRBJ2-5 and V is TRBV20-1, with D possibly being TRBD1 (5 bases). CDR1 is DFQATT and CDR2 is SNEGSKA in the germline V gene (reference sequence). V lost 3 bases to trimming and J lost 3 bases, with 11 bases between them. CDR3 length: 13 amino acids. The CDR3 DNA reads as TGCAGTGCTAGTTCGGCAGGGAAAGAGACCCAGTACTTC. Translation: CSASSAGKETQYF.

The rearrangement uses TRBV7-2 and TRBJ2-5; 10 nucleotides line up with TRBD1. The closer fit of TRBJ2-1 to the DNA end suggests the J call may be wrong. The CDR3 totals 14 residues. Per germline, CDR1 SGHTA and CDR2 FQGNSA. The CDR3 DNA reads TGTGCCAGCAGCCCGCGGACAGGGGGGAATGAGCAGTTCTTC. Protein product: CASSPRTGGNEQFF.

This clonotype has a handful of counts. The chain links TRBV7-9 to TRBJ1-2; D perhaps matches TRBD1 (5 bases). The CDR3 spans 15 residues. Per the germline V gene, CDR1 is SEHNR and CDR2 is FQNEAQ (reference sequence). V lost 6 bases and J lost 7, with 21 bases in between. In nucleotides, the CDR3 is TGTGCCAGCAGACCACTCGGGACTGAGGCTCTTGGCTACACCTTC. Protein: CASRPLGTEALGYTF.

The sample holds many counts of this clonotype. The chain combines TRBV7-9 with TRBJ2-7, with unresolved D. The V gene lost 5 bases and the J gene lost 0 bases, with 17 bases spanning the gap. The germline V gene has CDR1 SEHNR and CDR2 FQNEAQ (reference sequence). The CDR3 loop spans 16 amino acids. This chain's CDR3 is CASSHPQGTDSYEQYF. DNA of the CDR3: TGTGCCAGCAGCCATCCCCAAGGAACGGACTCCTACGAGCAGTACTTC.

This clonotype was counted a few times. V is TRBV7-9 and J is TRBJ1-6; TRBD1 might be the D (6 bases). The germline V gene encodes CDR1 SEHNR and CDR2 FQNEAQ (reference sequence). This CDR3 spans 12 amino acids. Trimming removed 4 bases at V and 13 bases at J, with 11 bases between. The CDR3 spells CASSSIGGPLHF. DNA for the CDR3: TGTGCCAGCAGCTCTATAGGGGGGCCCCTCCACTTT.

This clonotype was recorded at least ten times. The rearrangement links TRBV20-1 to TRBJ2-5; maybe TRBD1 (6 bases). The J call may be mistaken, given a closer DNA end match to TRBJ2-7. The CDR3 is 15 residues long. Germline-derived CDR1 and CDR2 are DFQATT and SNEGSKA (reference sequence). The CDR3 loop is CSAQFTGSWSYEQYF. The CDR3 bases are TGCAGTGCTCAGTTTACAGGGTCTTGGTCCTACGAGCAGTACTTC.

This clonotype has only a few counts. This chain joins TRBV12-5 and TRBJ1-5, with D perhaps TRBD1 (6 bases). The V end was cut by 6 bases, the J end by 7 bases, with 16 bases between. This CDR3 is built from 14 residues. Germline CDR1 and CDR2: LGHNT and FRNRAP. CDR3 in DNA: TGTGCTAGTGGCCTAGGAAACAGGGAACAGCCCCAGCATTTT. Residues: CASGLGNREQPQHF.

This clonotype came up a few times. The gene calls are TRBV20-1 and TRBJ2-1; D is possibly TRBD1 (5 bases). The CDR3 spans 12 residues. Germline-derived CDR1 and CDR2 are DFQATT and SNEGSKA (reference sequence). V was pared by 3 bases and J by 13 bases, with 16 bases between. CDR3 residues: CSARGPIGEQFF. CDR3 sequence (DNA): TGCAGTGCTAGGGGGCCCATTGGCGAACAGTTCTTC.

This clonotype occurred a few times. CDR3 sequence reads: CSVEGSSETQYF. For the CDR3, the DNA is TGCAGCGTTGAGGGCAGCTCCGAGACCCAGTACTTC. The V call is TRBV29-1, the J call TRBJ2-1; D not resolved. Gene TRBJ2-5 matches the end of the DNA better, so the J call may be wrong. The germline gives CDR1 SQVTM, CDR2 ANQGSEA. CDR3 length equals 12 residues.

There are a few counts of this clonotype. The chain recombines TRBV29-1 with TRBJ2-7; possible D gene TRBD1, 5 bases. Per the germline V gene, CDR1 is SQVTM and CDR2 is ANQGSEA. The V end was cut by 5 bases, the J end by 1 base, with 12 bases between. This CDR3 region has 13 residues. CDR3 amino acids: CSVSRTSSYEQYF. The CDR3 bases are TGCAGCGTTTCCAGGACAAGTTCCTACGAGCAGTACTTC.

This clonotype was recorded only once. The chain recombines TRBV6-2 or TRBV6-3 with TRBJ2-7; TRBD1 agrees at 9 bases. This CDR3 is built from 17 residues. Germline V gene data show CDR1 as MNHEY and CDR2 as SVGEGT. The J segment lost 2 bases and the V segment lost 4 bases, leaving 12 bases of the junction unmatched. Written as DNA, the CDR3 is TGTGCCAGCAGTTCGGATGCATCTTGGACAGGGGCCTACGAGCAGTACTTC. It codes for CASSSDASWTGAYEQYF.

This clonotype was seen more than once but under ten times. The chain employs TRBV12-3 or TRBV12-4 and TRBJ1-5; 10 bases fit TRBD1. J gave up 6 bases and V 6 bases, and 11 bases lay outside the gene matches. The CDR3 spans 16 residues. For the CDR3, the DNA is TGTGCCAGCAGCAGTAGGACAGGGGGGGTCGGTCAGCCCCAGCATTTT. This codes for CASSSRTGGVGQPQHF.

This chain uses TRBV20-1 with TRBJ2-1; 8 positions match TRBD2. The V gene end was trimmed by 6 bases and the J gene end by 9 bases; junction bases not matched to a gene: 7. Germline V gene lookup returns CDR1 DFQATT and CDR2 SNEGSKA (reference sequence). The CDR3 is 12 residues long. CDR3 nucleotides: TGCAGTGCGCCCGGACTAGCCCTTGAGCAGTTCTTC. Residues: CSAPGLALEQFF.

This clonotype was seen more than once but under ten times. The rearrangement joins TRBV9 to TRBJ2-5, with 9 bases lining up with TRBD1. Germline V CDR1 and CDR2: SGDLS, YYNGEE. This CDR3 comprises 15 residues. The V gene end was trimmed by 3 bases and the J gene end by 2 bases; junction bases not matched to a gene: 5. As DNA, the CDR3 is TGTGCCAGCAGCGCCCGGGACAGGGTACAAGAGACCCAGTACTTC. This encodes CASSARDRVQETQYF. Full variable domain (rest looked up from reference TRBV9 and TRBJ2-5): DSGVTQTPKHLITATGQRVTLRCSPRSGDLSVYWYQQSLDQGLQFLIQYYNGEERAKGNILERFSAQQFPDLHSELNLSSLELGDSALYFCASSARDRVQETQYFGPGTRLLVL.

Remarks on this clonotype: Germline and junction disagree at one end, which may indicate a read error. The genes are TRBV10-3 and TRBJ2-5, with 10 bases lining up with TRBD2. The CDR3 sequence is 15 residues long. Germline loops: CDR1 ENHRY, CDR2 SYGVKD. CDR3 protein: CATSGGLANAETQYF. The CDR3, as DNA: TGTGCCACCAGTGGGGGACTAGCGAATGCAGAGACCCAGTACTTC.

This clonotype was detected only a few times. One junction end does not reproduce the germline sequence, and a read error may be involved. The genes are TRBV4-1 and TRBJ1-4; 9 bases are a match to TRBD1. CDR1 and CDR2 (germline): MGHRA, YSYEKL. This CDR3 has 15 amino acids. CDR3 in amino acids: CTSSPAGTGSEKLFF. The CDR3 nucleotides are TGCACCAGCAGCCCAGCCGGGACAGGGTCGGAAAAACTGTTTTTT.

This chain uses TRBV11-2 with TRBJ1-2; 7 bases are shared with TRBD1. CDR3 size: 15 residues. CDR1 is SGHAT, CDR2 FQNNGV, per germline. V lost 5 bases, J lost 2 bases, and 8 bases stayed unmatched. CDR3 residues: CASSVAGGGNYGYTF. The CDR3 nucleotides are TGTGCCAGCAGCGTGGCAGGGGGTGGAAACTATGGCTACACCTTC.

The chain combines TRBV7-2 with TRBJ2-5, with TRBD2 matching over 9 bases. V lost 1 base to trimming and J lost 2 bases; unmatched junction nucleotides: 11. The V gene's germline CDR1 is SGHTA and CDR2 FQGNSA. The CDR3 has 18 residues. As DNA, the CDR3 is TGTGCCAGCAGCTTAGAGGTTGATAGCGGGGGATTTCAAGAGACCCAGTACTTC. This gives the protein CASSLEVDSGGFQETQYF.

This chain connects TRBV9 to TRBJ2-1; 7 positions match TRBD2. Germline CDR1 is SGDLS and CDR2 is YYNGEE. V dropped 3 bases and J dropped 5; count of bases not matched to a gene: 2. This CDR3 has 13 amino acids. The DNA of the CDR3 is TGTGCCAGCAGCGCTCTAGCGGACAATGAGCAGTTCTTC. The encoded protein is CASSALADNEQFF.

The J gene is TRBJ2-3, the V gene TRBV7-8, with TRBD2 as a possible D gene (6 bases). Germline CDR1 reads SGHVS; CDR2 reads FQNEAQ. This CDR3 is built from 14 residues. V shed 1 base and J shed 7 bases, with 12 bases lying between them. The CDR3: CASSLGGNRNTQYF. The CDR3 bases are TGTGCCAGCAGCTTAGGCGGGAATAGGAATACGCAGTATTTT.

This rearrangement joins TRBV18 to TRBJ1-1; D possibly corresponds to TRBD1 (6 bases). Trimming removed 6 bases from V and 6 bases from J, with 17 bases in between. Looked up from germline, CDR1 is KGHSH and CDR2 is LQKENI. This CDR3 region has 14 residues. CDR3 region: CASSESRTDPEAFF. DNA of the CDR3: TGTGCCAGCTCGGAAAGCAGGACAGATCCTGAAGCTTTCTTT.

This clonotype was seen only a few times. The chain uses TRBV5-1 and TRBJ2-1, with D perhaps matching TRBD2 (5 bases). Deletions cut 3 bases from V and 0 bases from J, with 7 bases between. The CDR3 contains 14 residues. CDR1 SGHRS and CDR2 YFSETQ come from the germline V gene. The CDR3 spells CASSWGDSYNEQFF. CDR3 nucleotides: TGCGCCAGCAGCTGGGGAGACTCCTACAATGAGCAGTTCTTC.

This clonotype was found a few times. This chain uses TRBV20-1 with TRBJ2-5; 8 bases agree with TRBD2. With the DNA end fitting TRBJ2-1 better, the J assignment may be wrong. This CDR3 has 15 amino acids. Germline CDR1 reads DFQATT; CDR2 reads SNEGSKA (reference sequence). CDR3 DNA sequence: TGCAGTGCGGAAGAGACGGGGGGGAGGTACAATGAGCAGTTCTTC. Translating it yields CSAEETGGRYNEQFF.